This T cell receptor (beta chain) was identified in a study of T cells in Graves' hyperthyroidism and ophthalmopathy. What was amplified from RNA transcripts were TCR beta CDR3 regions. During a first-round RT-PCR of the TCR CDR3, the HTBI primer set was used. In TCRdb, the multiplex PCR reads were re-called with MiXCR into one record per CDR3 protein. The sample lists about half a million distinct CDR3 sequences; less than 25% were seen once. Regarding the study as a whole: Most thyroid clonotypes with frequency above 0.001 were detected in blood.

Exclusions: uncontrolled infection, other autoimmune disease, pregnancy, lactation. In its sample, this clonotype was seen many times. Its antigen is currently unknown. Germline values: CDR1 SQVTM, CDR2 ANQGSEA. The CDR3 covers 13 residues. The trim removed 4 bases at V and 0 bases at J, leaving 3 bases unmatched. The TCR comes from a man between 18 and 35 years old with Graves' hyperthyroidism. Sequencing was carried out using blood. The genes are TRBV29-1 and TRBJ2-7, with 7 bases fitting TRBD1. CDR3 loop: CSVGTGFSYEQYF. The CDR3 DNA reads TGCAGCGTTGGGACAGGTTTCTCCTACGAGCAGTACTTC.